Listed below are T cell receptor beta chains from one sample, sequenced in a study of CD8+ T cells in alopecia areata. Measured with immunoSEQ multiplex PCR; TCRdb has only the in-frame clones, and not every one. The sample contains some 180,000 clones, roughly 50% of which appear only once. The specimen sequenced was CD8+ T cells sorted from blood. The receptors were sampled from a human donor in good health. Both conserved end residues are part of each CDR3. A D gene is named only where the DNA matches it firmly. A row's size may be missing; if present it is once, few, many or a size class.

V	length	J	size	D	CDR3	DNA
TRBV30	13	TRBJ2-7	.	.	CAWSTAGEAEQYF	TGTGCCTGGAGTACGGCAGGGGAGGCCGAGCAGTACTTC
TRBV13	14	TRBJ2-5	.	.	CASSLARTQETQYF	TGTGCCAGCAGCTTAGCCCGGACACAAGAGACCCAGTACTTC
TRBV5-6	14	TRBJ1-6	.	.	CASSLAGRNSPLHF	TGTGCCAGCAGCTTAGCAGGCCGCAATTCACCCCTCCACTTT
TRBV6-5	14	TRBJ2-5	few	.	CASSTRRGPETQYF	TGTGCCAGCAGTACCCGACGAGGGCCGGAGACCCAGTACTTC
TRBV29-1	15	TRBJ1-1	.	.	CSVDPSTVMNTEAFF	TGCAGCGTTGACCCCTCGACAGTTATGAACACTGAAGCTTTCTTT
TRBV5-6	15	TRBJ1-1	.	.	CASSLVLGAGTEAFF	TGTGCCAGCAGCTTGGTTCTGGGCGCGGGGACTGAAGCTTTCTTT
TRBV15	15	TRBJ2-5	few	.	CATSRPPGGGETQYF	TGTGCCACCAGCAGACCCCCGGGGGGCGGAGAGACCCAGTACTTC
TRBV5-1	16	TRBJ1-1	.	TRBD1	CASSLETGGIPTEAFF	TGCGCCAGCAGCTTGGAGACAGGGGGCATTCCCACTGAAGCTTTCTTT
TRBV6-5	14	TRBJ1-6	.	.	CASSPRGANSPLHF	TGTGCCAGCAGCCCGAGAGGGGCGAATTCACCCCTCCACTTT
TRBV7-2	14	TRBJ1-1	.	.	CASSSMGGGTEAFF	TGTGCCAGCAGCTCTATGGGGGGGGGCACTGAAGCTTTCTTT
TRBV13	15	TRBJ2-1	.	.	CASSPQGSSYNEQFF	TGTGCCAGCAGCCCACAGGGTAGCTCCTACAATGAGCAGTTCTTC
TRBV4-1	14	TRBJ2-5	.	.	CASSQGGTGETQYF	TGCGCCAGCAGCCAAGGGGGGACGGGGGAGACCCAGTACTTC
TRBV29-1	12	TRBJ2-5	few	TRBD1	CSVGTGAETQYF	TGCAGCGTTGGGACAGGGGCAGAGACCCAGTACTTC
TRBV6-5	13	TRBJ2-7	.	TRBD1	CASSPGQPYEQYF	TGTGCCAGCAGTCCGGGACAGCCGTACGAGCAGTACTTC
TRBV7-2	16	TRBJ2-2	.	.	CASSPPKGGVPGELFF	TGTGCCAGCAGCCCCCCGAAGGGGGGGGTGCCCGGGGAGCTGTTTTTT
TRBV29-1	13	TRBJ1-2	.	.	CSVVGRANYGYTF	TGCAGCGTTGTGGGCAGGGCTAACTATGGCTACACCTTC
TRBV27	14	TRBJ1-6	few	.	CASSPGVGNSPLHF	TGTGCCAGCAGTCCAGGGGTGGGTAATTCACCCCTCCACTTT
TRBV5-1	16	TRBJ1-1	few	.	CASSFSQGVRNTEAFF	TGCGCCAGCAGCTTCAGTCAGGGTGTTAGAAACACTGAAGCTTTCTTT
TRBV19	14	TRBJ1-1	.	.	CASSIPTAYTEAFF	TGTGCCAGTAGTATCCCGACAGCCTACACTGAAGCTTTCTTT
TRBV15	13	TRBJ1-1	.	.	CATSRRRDTEAFF	TGTGCCACCAGCAGACGACGGGACACTGAAGCTTTCTTT
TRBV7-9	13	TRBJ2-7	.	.	CASSDPWGSEQYF	TGTGCCAGCAGCGACCCTTGGGGGAGCGAGCAGTACTTC
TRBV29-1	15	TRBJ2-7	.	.	CSVEAVSGGSYEQYF	TGCAGCGTTGAAGCGGTATCCGGGGGCTCCTACGAGCAGTACTTC
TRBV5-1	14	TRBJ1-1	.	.	CASSLQDGGTEAFF	TGCGCCAGCAGCCTCCAGGACGGGGGGACTGAAGCTTTCTTT
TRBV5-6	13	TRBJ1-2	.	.	CASSLWTFYGYTF	TGTGCCAGCAGCTTGTGGACATTCTATGGCTACACCTTC
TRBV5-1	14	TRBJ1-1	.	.	CASSDRRGATEAFF	TGCGCCAGCTCGGACCGCCGGGGGGCCACTGAAGCTTTCTTT
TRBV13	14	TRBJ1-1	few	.	CASSPRGGGPEAFF	TGTGCCAGCAGCCCCCGGGGGGGAGGCCCTGAAGCTTTCTTT
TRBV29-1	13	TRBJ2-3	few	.	CSADQLSTDTQYF	TGCAGCGCCGACCAGCTATCCACAGATACGCAGTATTTT
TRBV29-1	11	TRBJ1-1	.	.	CSVEDVGEAFF	TGCAGCGTTGAGGATGTCGGAGAAGCTTTCTTT
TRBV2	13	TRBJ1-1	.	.	CASSMTESTEAFF	TGTGCCAGCAGTATGACCGAGAGCACTGAAGCTTTCTTT
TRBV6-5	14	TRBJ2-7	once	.	CASSPRGDSYEQYF	TGTGCCAGCTCCCCCCGAGGGGACTCCTACGAGCAGTACTTC
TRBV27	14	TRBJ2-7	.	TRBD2	CASSPSSGGREQYF	TGTGCCAGCAGCCCCTCTAGCGGGGGTCGCGAGCAGTACTTC
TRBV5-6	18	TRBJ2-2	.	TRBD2	CASSLVRVPAGRTGELFF	TGTGCCAGCAGCTTGGTAAGAGTTCCAGCGGGGAGAACCGGGGAGCTGTTTTTT
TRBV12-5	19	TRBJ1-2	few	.	CASGFGLDRGLPGGYGYTF	TGTGCTAGTGGCTTTGGACTGGACCGCGGCCTCCCGGGGGGGTATGGCTACACCTTC
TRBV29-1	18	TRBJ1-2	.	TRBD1	CSVEPIGQGQEGNYGYTF	TGCAGCGTTGAGCCGATTGGACAGGGTCAGGAGGGGAACTATGGCTACACCTTC
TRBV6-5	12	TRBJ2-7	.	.	CASSYDRSEQYF	TGTGCCAGCAGTTACGACAGGAGTGAGCAGTACTTC
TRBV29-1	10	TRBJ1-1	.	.	CSVRDTEAFF	TGCAGCGTGCGGGACACTGAAGCTTTCTTT
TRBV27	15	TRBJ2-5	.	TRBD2	CASTSAVGRVETQYF	TGTGCCAGCACGTCGGCAGTGGGGAGGGTAGAGACCCAGTACTTC
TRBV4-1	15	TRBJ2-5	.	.	CASSHSWKRGETQYF	TGCGCCAGCAGCCATTCATGGAAACGCGGAGAGACCCAGTACTTC
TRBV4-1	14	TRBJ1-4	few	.	CASSPGTGNEKLFF	TGCGCCAGCAGCCCAGGGACGGGTAATGAAAAACTGTTTTTT
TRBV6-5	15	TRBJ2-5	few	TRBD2	CASSYSTSGGETQYF	TGTGCCAGCAGTTACTCGACTAGCGGGGGAGAGACCCAGTACTTC
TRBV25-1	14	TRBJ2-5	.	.	CASSEYQTGETQYF	TGTGCCAGCAGTGAATATCAGACAGGAGAGACCCAGTACTTC
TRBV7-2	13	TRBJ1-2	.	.	CASSLGTAYGYTF	TGTGCCAGCAGCTTAGGGACAGCCTATGGCTACACCTTC
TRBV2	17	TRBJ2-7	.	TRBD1	CAMGEDRDPSGSYEQYF	TGTGCCATGGGGGAGGACAGGGACCCCTCCGGCTCTTACGAGCAGTACTTC
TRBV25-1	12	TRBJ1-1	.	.	CASSGGATEAFF	TGTGCCAGCAGTGGGGGGGCCACTGAAGCTTTCTTT
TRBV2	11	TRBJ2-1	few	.	CASRLDNEQFF	TGTGCCAGCAGGCTCGACAATGAGCAGTTCTTC
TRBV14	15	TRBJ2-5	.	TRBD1	CASSLAGTGEETQYF	TGTGCCAGCAGCCTTGCCGGGACAGGGGAGGAGACCCAGTACTTC
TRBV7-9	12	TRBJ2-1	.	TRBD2	CASRGLHLGQFF	TGTGCCAGCAGGGGACTACATCTCGGGCAGTTCTTC
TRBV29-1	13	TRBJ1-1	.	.	CSVENGGADGAFF	TGCAGCGTTGAAAACGGGGGCGCAGATGGAGCTTTCTTT
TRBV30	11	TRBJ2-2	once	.	CAWSDVGELFF	TGTGCCTGGAGTGATGTCGGGGAGCTGTTTTTT
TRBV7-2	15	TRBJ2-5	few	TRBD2	CASSLSGGEGETQYF	TGTGCCAGCAGCCTAAGCGGGGGGGAAGGAGAGACCCAGTACTTC
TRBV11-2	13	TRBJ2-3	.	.	CASSGRWTDTQYF	TGTGCCAGCAGTGGGCGATGGACAGATACGCAGTATTTT
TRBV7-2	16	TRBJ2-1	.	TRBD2	CASSQDIAGGPDEQFF	TGTGCCAGCAGCCAAGATATAGCGGGGGGGCCAGATGAGCAGTTCTTC